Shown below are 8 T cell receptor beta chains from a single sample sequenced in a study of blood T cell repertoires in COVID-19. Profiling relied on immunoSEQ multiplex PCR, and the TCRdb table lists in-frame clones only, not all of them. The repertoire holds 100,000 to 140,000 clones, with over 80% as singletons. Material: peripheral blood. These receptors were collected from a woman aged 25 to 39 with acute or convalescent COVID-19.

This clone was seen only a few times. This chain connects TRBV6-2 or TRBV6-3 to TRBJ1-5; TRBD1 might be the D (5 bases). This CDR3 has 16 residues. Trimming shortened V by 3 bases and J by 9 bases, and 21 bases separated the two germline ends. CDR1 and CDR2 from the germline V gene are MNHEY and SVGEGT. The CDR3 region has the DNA TGTGCCAGCAGTTATCCACGAAGGACCCAGGGCGGGCCCCAGCATTTT. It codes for CASSYPRRTQGGPQHF.

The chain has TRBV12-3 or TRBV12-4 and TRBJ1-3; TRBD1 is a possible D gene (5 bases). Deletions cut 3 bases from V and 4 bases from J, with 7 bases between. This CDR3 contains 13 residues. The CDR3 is CASSFRGGNTIYF. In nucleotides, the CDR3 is TGTGCCAGCAGTTTTCGGGGGGGAAACACCATATATTTT.

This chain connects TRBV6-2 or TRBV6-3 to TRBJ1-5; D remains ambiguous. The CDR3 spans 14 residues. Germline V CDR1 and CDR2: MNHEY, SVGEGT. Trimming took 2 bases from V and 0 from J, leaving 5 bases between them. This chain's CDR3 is CASSYTASNQPQHF. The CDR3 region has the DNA TGTGCCAGCAGTTACACTGCTAGCAATCAGCCCCAGCATTTT.

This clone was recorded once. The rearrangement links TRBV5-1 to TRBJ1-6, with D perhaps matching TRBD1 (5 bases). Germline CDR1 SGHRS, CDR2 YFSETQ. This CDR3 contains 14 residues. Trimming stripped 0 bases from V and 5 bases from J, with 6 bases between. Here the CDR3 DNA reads TGCGCCAGCAGCTTGGGACAGAATAATTCACCCCTCCACTTT. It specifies CASSLGQNNSPLHF.

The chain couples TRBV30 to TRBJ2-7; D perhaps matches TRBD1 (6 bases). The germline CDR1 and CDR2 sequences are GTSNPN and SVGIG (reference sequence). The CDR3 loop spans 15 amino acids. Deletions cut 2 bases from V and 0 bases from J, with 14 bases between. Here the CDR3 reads CAWSQTRGGSYEQYF. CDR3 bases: TGTGCCTGGAGTCAGACCAGGGGCGGCTCCTACGAGCAGTACTTC.

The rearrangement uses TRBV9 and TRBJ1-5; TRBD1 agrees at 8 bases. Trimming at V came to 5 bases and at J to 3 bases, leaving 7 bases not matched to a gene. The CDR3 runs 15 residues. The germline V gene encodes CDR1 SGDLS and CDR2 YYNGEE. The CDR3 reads CASSPAGGVNQPQHF. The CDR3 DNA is TGTGCCAGCAGTCCAGCAGGGGGCGTCAATCAGCCCCAGCATTTT.

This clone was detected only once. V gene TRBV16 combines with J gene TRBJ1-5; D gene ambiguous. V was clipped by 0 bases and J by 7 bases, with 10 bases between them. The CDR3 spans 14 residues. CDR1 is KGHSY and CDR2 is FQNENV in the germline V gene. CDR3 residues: CASSQSDLGQPQHF. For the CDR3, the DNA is TGTGCCAGCAGCCAATCGGACTTAGGGCAGCCCCAGCATTTT.

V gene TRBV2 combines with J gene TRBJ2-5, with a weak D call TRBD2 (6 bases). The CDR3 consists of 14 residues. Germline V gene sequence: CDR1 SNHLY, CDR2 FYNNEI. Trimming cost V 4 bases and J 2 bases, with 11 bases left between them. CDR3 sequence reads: CASSARDSQETQYF. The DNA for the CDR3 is TGTGCCAGCAGTGCCAGGGACTCACAAGAGACCCAGTACTTC.